The clone carrying this TCR beta chain showed up just a few times. What it binds is unknown. Germline CDR1 reads DFQATT; CDR2 reads SNEGSKA (reference sequence). V lost 1 base to trimming and J lost 0 bases, with 9 bases between them. This CDR3 region has 14 residues. The source of the sample is a study of response to subunit inactivated influenza vaccine. General study results and limits: A suggestion made by the authors is that each seasonal influenza vaccination recruits few new T cells.

TCRdb re-derived calls from the RT-PCR reads in MiXCR, one entry per CDR3 protein. In the table there are 550,000 to 650,000 distinct CDR3 sequences, over 9.5% of which are singletons. The sequenced sample was PBMCs from blood, obtained on the day of vaccination. The chain couples TRBV20-1 to TRBJ1-2, with a tentative D call TRBD1 (5 bases). The receptor was isolated from a man aged 45-65 years who received an inactivated influenza vaccine. The CDR3 sequence is CSARVPGTNYGYTF. CDR3 in DNA: TGCAGTGCTAGAGTACCAGGGACTAACTATGGCTACACCTTC.